This T cell receptor (beta chain) was observed in a study of response to subunit inactivated influenza vaccine. TCRdb re-called the RT-PCR reads with MiXCR, one entry per CDR3 protein. The repertoire holds 590,000 or so distinct CDR3 sequences, with about 15% as singletons. Study-level results: Authors suggested each seasonal influenza vaccination recruits few new T cells.

The germline V gene encodes CDR1 ENHRY and CDR2 SYGVKD. This CDR3 has 14 amino acids. V lost 2 bases and J 7 bases, leaving 12 bases between the germline ends. The sample holds many counts of this clonotype. What it binds is unknown. V is TRBV10-3 and J is TRBJ2-1; D perhaps matches TRBD2 (6 bases). The sequence derives from a man over 45 who received an inactivated influenza vaccine. Material: PBMCs from blood, obtained roughly 2 weeks before vaccination. The CDR3 loop is CAISEAGTKNEQFF. Here the CDR3 DNA reads TGTGCCATCAGTGAGGCGGGGACCAAAAATGAGCAGTTCTTC.